The 14 T cell receptor beta chains listed next were all sequenced from one sample in a study of T-cell memory formation after mild COVID-19. TCRdb processed the 5' RACE reads anew with MiXCR; each CDR3 protein has one entry. Of approximately 570,000 distinct CDR3 sequences in the sample, about 20% are singletons; the top ten hold around 11%. Sequenced material: PBMCs or a T cell subset sorted from them (not recorded which). The receptors were gathered from an adult woman who had mild COVID-19 (a few samples of this study predate the infection). Cell type and time point are not known.

There are a few counts of this clonotype. The chain has TRBV7-6 and TRBJ2-1; TRBD2 matches 13 bases. J was trimmed by 0 bases and V by 4 bases; bases with no gene match: 12. The CDR3 extends over 20 amino acids. Germline V lookup: CDR1 SGHVS, CDR2 FNYEAQ. The CDR3 DNA reads TGTGCCAGCAGCTCTTGGACTAGCGGGAGTGGAGAAAGCTCCTACAATGAGCAGTTCTTC. Residues: CASSSWTSGSGESSYNEQFF.

This clonotype was seen more than once but under ten times. The chain combines TRBV11-3 with TRBJ2-7; D tentatively reads TRBD1 or TRBD2 (5 bases each). Germline V gene lookup returns CDR1 SGHNT and CDR2 YENEEA. Trimming shortened V by 0 bases and J by 4 bases, and 16 bases separated the two germline ends. This CDR3 comprises 16 residues. The CDR3 is CASSLEAWGEGYEQYF. The CDR3 coding sequence is TGTGCCAGCAGCTTAGAAGCTTGGGGCGAGGGGTACGAGCAGTACTTC.

This chain joins TRBV7-2 and TRBJ2-3; D assignment may be TRBD1 or TRBD2 (5 bases each). V shed 4 bases and J shed 2 bases, with 16 bases lying between them. CDR1 SGHTA and CDR2 FQGNSA come from the germline V gene. The CDR3 is made up of 16 amino acids. As DNA, the CDR3 is TGTGCCAGCAGCTCACGTCGGGACGCATACACAGATACGCAGTATTTT. Its translation is CASSSRRDAYTDTQYF.

The chain links TRBV5-4 to TRBJ1-1; no clear D gene. Trimming pared 4 bases from V and 3 bases from J, leaving 13 bases between. Germline V gene sequence: CDR1 SGHNT, CDR2 YYREEE (reference sequence). The CDR3 is made up of 14 amino acids. Written as DNA, the CDR3 is TGTGCCAGCAGCCCGGCACCCGGGGACACTGAAGCTTTCTTT. This gives the protein CASSPAPGDTEAFF.

CDR3 residues: CASRRQGPTYEQYF. The CDR3 bases are TGTGCCAGCAGGAGACAGGGCCCGACCTACGAGCAGTACTTC. J is TRBJ2-7 and V is TRBV2; 7 bases line up with TRBD1. J gave up 2 bases and V 6 bases, and 7 bases lay outside the gene matches. The germline CDR1 and CDR2 sequences are SNHLY and FYNNEI. The CDR3 runs 14 residues.

V gene TRBV12-3 or TRBV12-4 combines with J gene TRBJ2-3, with 8 nucleotides matching TRBD2. The CDR3 sequence is 15 residues long. Trimming at V came to 4 bases and at J to 6 bases, leaving 9 bases not matched to a gene. CDR3 amino acids: CASSSTGGLMDTQYF. The CDR3 bases are TGTGCCAGCAGTTCAACGGGAGGGCTAATGGATACGCAGTATTTT.

V is TRBV29-1 and J is TRBJ2-3; tentatively, D is TRBD2 (5 bases). The CDR3 is made up of 14 amino acids. Germline V gene lookup returns CDR1 SQVTM and CDR2 ANQGSEA. V lost 4 bases and J 0 bases, leaving 11 bases between the germline ends. The CDR3 here is CSVVRGVSTDTQYF. In nucleotides, the CDR3 is TGCAGCGTTGTACGGGGTGTAAGCACAGATACGCAGTATTTT.

This clonotype has only a few counts. The chain recombines TRBV29-1 with TRBJ2-1; D is possibly TRBD1 (5 bases). Germline CDR1 and CDR2: SQVTM and ANQGSEA. The CDR3 has 12 amino acids. The germline V and J ends were trimmed by 4 bases and 10 bases, with 14 bases remaining between them. This chain's CDR3 is CSVGPGSREQFF. The CDR3 bases are TGCAGCGTTGGACCAGGGTCACGGGAGCAGTTCTTC.

This clonotype was detected a few times. The V and J genes are TRBV4-3 and TRBJ2-2; D remains unclear. CDR1 LGHNA and CDR2 YSLEER come from the germline V gene. The CDR3 spans 15 residues. V gave up 0 bases and J gave up 5 bases, with 10 bases separating them. The chain's CDR3 is CASSQDPTQTGELFF. The CDR3 nucleotides read TGCGCCAGCAGCCAAGACCCCACTCAAACCGGGGAGCTGTTTTTT.

This clonotype was recorded a few times. The chain has TRBV18 and TRBJ2-7; 11 bases are a match to TRBD1. This CDR3 is built from 21 residues. CDR1 KGHSH and CDR2 LQKENI come from the germline V gene. Losses at the gene ends were 3 bases for V and 3 bases for J; bases not matched to a gene: 22. CDR3 sequence reads: CASSPKRTGGNNQTPYYEQYF. The DNA of the CDR3 is TGTGCCAGCTCACCCAAGAGGACAGGGGGCAACAACCAAACTCCATACTACGAGCAGTACTTC.

In its sample, this clonotype was seen a few times. The V and J genes are TRBV20-1 and TRBJ1-1; 7 bases match TRBD1. Trimming took 1 base from V and 2 from J; bases not matched to a gene: 7. The CDR3 length is 15 residues. Germline-derived CDR1 and CDR2 are DFQATT and SNEGSKA (reference sequence). CDR3 protein: CSARAGGTVNTEAFF. The CDR3 DNA reads as TGCAGTGCTAGAGCCGGGGGGACAGTAAACACTGAAGCTTTCTTT.

The chain links TRBV5-1 to TRBJ1-2; no reliable D call. The ends were cut back, 4 bases at V and 7 bases at J, with 17 bases in the middle. CDR1 is SGHRS and CDR2 is YFSETQ in the germline V gene. The CDR3 sequence is 14 residues long. The CDR3 DNA is TGCGCCAGCAGCAACGAACCGGGCCGGGGTGGCTACACCTTC. It codes for CASSNEPGRGGYTF.

This clonotype showed up just a few times. The chain combines TRBV4-2 with TRBJ2-5; D is possibly TRBD2 (6 bases). V lost 0 bases, J lost 4 bases, and 9 bases lay in between. The CDR3 consists of 14 residues. The germline CDR1 and CDR2 sequences are LGHNA and YNFKEQ. CDR3 bases: TGTGCCAGCAGCCAAGATCCGGGAGCAGAGACCCAGTACTTC. This encodes CASSQDPGAETQYF.

The chain is built from TRBV12-3 or TRBV12-4 and TRBJ2-2; possibly TRBD1 or TRBD2 for D (5 bases each). The CDR3 consists of 14 residues. Trimming took off 6 bases at V and 5 bases at J, with 13 bases between the two ends. The CDR3 DNA sequence: TGTGCCAGCAGCAAGGGGACGGAGACCGGGGAGCTGTTTTTT. This gives the protein CASSKGTETGELFF.